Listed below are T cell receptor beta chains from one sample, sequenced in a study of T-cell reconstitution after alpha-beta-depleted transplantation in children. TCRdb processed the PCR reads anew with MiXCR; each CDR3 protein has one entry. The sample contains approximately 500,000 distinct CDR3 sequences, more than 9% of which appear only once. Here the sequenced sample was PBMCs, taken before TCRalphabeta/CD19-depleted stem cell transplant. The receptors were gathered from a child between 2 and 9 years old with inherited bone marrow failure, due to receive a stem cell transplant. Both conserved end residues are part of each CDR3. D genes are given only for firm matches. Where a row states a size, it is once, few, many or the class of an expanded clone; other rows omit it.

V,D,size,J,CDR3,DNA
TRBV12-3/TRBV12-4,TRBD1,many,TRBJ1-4,CASSSDRSNEKLFF,TGTGCCAGCAGCTCGGACAGGTCTAATGAAAAACTGTTTTTT
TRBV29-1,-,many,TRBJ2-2,CSVDVPTGELFF,TGCAGCGTTGATGTACCTACCGGGGAGCTGTTTTTT
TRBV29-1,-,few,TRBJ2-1,CSVEDRDNPLWDEQFF,TGCAGCGTTGAAGACCGGGACAATCCCTTATGGGATGAGCAGTTCTTC
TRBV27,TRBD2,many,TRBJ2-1,CARTYSAGVGNEQFF,TGTGCCAGGACTTACTCAGCGGGAGTCGGGAATGAGCAGTTCTTC
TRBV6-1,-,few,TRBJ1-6,CASSGGTNNNSPLHF,TGTGCCAGCAGCGGCGGGACAAACAATAATTCACCCCTCCACTTT
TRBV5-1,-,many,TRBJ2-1,CASQLAGYNEQFF,TGCGCCAGTCAGCTAGCCGGATACAATGAGCAGTTCTTC
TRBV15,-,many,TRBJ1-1,CATSTGAEAFF,TGTGCCACCAGCACAGGGGCTGAAGCTTTCTTT
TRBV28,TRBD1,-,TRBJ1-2,CASSLWGQVAGYTF,TGTGCCAGCAGTTTATGGGGACAGGTGGCCGGCTACACCTTC
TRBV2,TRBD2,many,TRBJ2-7,CASSVPGLAGGSFTYEQYF,TGTGCCAGCAGTGTTCCGGGACTAGCGGGAGGGTCGTTCACCTACGAGCAGTACTTC
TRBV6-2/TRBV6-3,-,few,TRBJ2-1,CASNPRGFRVPNEQFF,TGTGCCAGCAACCCCCGGGGTTTCAGGGTTCCCAATGAGCAGTTCTTC
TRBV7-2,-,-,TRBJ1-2,CASSLPRLEGYTF,TGTGCCAGCAGCTTACCCCGATTGGAAGGCTACACCTTC
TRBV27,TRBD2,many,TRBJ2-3,CASSLSSGTGVDTQYF,TGTGCCAGCAGTTTGTCTAGCGGGACGGGTGTAGATACGCAGTATTTT
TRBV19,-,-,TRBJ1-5,CASRSGNQPQHF,TGTGCCAGTAGGAGCGGGAATCAGCCCCAGCATTTT
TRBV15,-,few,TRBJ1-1,CATSIRTNTEAFF,TGTGCCACCAGCATAAGGACAAACACTGAAGCTTTCTTT
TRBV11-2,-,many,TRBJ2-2,CASSLPHTGELFF,TGTGCCAGCAGCTTACCCCATACCGGGGAGCTGTTTTTT
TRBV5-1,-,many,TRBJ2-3,CASSLGGEGSADTQYF,TGCGCCAGCAGCTTGGGGGGCGAAGGGAGTGCAGATACGCAGTATTTT
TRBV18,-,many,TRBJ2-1,CASSPLNDLSYNEQFF,TGTGCCAGCTCACCACTCAATGACCTCTCCTACAATGAGCAGTTCTTC
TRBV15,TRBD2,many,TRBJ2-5,CATSRDGLATETQYF,TGTGCCACCAGCAGAGACGGACTAGCAACCGAGACCCAGTACTTC
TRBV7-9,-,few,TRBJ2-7,CASSQRTVYEQYF,TGTGCCAGCAGCCAGAGGACCGTCTACGAGCAGTACTTC
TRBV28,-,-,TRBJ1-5,CASSTLGHGSNQPQHF,TGTGCCAGCAGTACCCTCGGACACGGAAGCAATCAGCCCCAGCATTTT
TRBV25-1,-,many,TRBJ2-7,CASSEWGRAYEQYF,TGTGCCAGCAGTGAATGGGGCAGGGCCTACGAGCAGTACTTC
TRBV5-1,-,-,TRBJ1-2,CASSFLPLQGLAGYTF,TGCGCCAGCAGCTTCCTTCCTCTACAGGGCTTGGCTGGCTACACCTTC
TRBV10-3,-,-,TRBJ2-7,CAISDGPYEQYF,TGTGCCATCAGTGACGGACCCTACGAGCAGTACTTC
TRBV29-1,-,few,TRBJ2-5,CSVEGPILQETQYF,TGCAGCGTAGAGGGACCAATCCTACAAGAGACCCAGTACTTC
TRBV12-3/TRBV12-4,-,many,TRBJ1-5,CASRGEGNQPQHF,TGTGCCAGCAGGGGTGAGGGCAATCAGCCCCAGCATTTT
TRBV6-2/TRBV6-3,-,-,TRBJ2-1,CASSYGSGTDPNEQFF,TGTGCCAGCAGTTACGGATCTGGGACGGACCCGAATGAGCAGTTCTTC
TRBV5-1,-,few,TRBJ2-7,CASSSAGTQRDVGQVDVSYEQYF,TGCGCCAGCAGCTCCGCCGGGACCCAAAGGGACGTGGGCCAGGTTGATGTATCCTACGAGCAGTACTTC
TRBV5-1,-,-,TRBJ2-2,CASSWRANTGELFF,TGCGCCAGCAGCTGGAGGGCGAACACCGGGGAGCTGTTTTTT
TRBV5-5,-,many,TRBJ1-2,CASSLVRQVYGYTF,TGTGCCAGCAGCTTGGTTCGGCAGGTCTATGGCTACACCTTC
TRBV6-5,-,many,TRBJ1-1,CASSYLGGEMNTEAFF,TGTGCCAGCAGTTACCTTGGGGGCGAGATGAACACTGAAGCTTTCTTT
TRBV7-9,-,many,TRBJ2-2,CASSSYGGTGELFF,TGTGCCAGCAGCTCATATGGGGGCACCGGGGAGCTGTTTTTT
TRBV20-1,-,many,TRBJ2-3,CSPSGRHTDTQYF,TGCAGTCCATCAGGGCGGCACACAGATACGCAGTATTTT
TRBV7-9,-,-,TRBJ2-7,CASSPGWGDGLEQYF,TGTGCCAGCAGCCCCGGTTGGGGGGACGGACTCGAGCAGTACTTC
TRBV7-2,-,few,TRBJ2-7,CASSLAAGTQRYEQYF,TGTGCCAGCAGCTTAGCAGCCGGGACCCAGCGGTACGAGCAGTACTTC
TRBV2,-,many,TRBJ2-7,CASSEMERQYF,TGTGCCAGCAGTGAGATGGAGAGGCAGTACTTC
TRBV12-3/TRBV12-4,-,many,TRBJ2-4,CASSLRTAENIQYF,TGTGCCAGCAGTCTCCGGACAGCCGAAAACATTCAGTACTTC
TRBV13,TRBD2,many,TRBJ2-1,CASRAGVGYEQFF,TGTGCCAGCCGAGCGGGAGTGGGGTATGAGCAGTTCTTC
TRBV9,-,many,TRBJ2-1,CASSVQNNEQFF,TGTGCCAGCAGCGTACAAAACAATGAGCAGTTCTTC
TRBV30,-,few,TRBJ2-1,CAWRAQGIEGNEQFF,TGTGCCTGGAGGGCCCAGGGAATAGAGGGCAATGAGCAGTTCTTC
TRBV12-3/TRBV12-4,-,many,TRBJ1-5,CASSHRDSNQPQHF,TGTGCCAGCAGTCACAGGGATAGCAATCAGCCCCAGCATTTT
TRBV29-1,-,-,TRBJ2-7,CSVERDTYEQYF,TGCAGCGTTGAAAGGGACACCTACGAGCAGTACTTC
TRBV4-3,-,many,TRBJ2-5,CASSLSRQTQETQYF,TGCGCCAGCAGCCTAAGTAGACAGACGCAAGAGACCCAGTACTTC
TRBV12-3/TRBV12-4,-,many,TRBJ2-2,CASSPRTDTNTGELFF,TGTGCCAGCAGCCCGAGGACAGATACGAACACCGGGGAGCTGTTTTTT
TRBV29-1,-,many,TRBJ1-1,CSVARDLYTEAFF,TGCAGCGTTGCACGGGACCTCTACACTGAAGCTTTCTTT
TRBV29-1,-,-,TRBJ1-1,CSVEDGDAWEAFF,TGCAGCGTTGAAGACGGGGACGCCTGGGAAGCTTTCTTT
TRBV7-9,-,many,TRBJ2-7,CASTDPESSYEQYF,TGTGCCAGCACCGATCCGGAGAGCTCCTACGAGCAGTACTTC
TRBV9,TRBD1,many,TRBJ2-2,CASSPRDRGDNTGELFF,TGTGCCAGCAGCCCCCGGGACAGGGGAGATAACACCGGGGAGCTGTTTTTT
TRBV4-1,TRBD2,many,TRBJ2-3,CASSRRLAGGVVTDTQYF,TGCGCCAGCAGCCGCAGACTAGCGGGAGGTGTAGTCACAGATACGCAGTATTTT
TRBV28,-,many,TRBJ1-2,CASSNQQRRYGYTF,TGTGCCAGCAGTAATCAACAGCGACGATATGGCTACACCTTC
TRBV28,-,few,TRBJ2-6,CASSAPGHQTSGANVLTF,TGTGCCAGCAGTGCACCGGGACACCAAACCTCTGGGGCCAACGTCCTGACTTTC
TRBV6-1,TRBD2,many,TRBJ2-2,CASSEILAGNTGELFF,TGTGCCAGCAGTGAAATCCTAGCGGGGAACACCGGGGAGCTGTTTTTT
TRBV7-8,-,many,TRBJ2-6,CASSKGRTGANVLTF,TGTGCCAGCAGCAAAGGAAGAACTGGGGCCAACGTCCTGACTTTC
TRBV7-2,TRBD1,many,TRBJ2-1,CASSLDGTGGYNEQFF,TGTGCCAGCAGCTTAGACGGGACAGGGGGGTACAATGAGCAGTTCTTC